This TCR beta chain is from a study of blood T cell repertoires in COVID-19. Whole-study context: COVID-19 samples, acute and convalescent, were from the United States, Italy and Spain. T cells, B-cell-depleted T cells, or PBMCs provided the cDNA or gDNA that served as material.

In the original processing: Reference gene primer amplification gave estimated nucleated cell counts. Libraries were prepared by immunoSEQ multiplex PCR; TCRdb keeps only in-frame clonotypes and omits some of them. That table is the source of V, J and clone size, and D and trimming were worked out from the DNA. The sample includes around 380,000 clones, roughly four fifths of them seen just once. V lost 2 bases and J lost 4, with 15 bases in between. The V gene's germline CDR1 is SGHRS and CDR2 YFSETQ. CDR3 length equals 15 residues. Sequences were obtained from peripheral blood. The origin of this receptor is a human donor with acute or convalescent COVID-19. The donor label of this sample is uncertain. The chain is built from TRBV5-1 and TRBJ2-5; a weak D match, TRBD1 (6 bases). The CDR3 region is CASSFLQGIGETQYF. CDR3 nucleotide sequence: TGCGCCAGCAGCTTTTTACAGGGAATTGGAGAGACCCAGTACTTC. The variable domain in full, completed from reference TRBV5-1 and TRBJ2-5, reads KAGVTQTPRYLIKTRGQQVTLSCSPISGHRSVSWYQQTPGQGLQFLFEYFSETQRNKGNFPGRFSGRQFSNSRSEMNVSTLELGDSALYLCASSFLQGIGETQYFGPGTRLLVL.